These T cell receptor beta chains were read from a single sample in a study of T cells after yellow fever vaccination. Using its own MiXCR run on the 5' RACE reads, TCRdb lists one record per CDR3 protein. The sample yields 400,000 or so distinct CDR3 sequences, 6.2% seen once. Sequences were derived from PBMCs, sampled 5 days after the yellow fever booster vaccination. The receptor set was obtained from a young man who received the YFV17D yellow fever vaccine. Both conserved end residues are part of each CDR3. A D gene is named only where the DNA matches it firmly. Some rows mark clone size as missing; the rest say once, few, many or name a class of expanded clone.

DNA,CDR3,size,D,V,J
TGTGCCAGCAGCCAAGAAATCGGGTCCTACGAGCAGTACTTC,CASSQEIGSYEQYF,few,.,TRBV14,TRBJ2-7
TGTGCCAGCAGTGAAATGGGGACTAGCATTGAGCAGTTCTTC,CASSEMGTSIEQFF,many,TRBD2,TRBV2,TRBJ2-1
TGTGCCAGCAGCTTCCCCAGCTTCGCCATCGGTGCGGGTACCGGGGAGCTGTTTTTT,CASSFPSFAIGAGTGELFF,few,.,TRBV11-1,TRBJ2-2
TGTGCCAGCAGCTTAGGAAGCGGGAGGACCCCCGAGCAGTTCTTC,CASSLGSGRTPEQFF,.,TRBD2,TRBV7-2,TRBJ2-1
TGTGCCACCAGCAGGCGGACAGGATCGGCCAAAAACATTCAGTACTTC,CATSRRTGSAKNIQYF,.,TRBD1,TRBV15,TRBJ2-4
TGCAGTGCTAGCGGGAGGACCTATCTCTTAGAGCAGTTCTTC,CSASGRTYLLEQFF,.,TRBD2,TRBV20-1,TRBJ2-1
TGCAGTGCTAGATCAGGGGTGGCTCAGCCCCAGCATTTT,CSARSGVAQPQHF,.,.,TRBV20-1,TRBJ1-5
TGTGCCAGCAGTTCAAGCGGGAACGCCTACGAGCAGTACTTC,CASSSSGNAYEQYF,few,TRBD2,TRBV27,TRBJ2-7
TGTGCCAGCAGCTTTTTGGGAGCGGGAGACAATGAGCAGTTCTTC,CASSFLGAGDNEQFF,.,TRBD2,TRBV12-3/TRBV12-4,TRBJ2-1
TGTGCCACCCGTCGGGGATCATCAGATACGCAGTATTTT,CATRRGSSDTQYF,many,.,TRBV24-1,TRBJ2-3
TGTGCCAGCAGCCCCACCGGGACTAGCGAGCAGTACTTC,CASSPTGTSEQYF,few,TRBD2,TRBV3-1,TRBJ2-7
TGCAGTGCTGGCGAATCGGGCACTGAAGCTTTCTTT,CSAGESGTEAFF,.,.,TRBV20-1,TRBJ1-1
TGCAGCGTTGATAAGGGGTTGAATGAGCAGTTCTTC,CSVDKGLNEQFF,.,.,TRBV29-1,TRBJ2-1
TGTGCCAGCAGTTTGGCCTGGGCCAATAACAATGAGCAGTTCTTC,CASSLAWANNNEQFF,many,.,TRBV27,TRBJ2-1
TGTGCCAGCAGCCCCCCGCCGTCAAATACGCAGTATTTT,CASSPPPSNTQYF,.,.,TRBV7-2,TRBJ2-3
TGTGCCAGCAGCTCCACCGGGACCAGCGCTGGGAATTCACCCCTCCACTTT,CASSSTGTSAGNSPLHF,.,.,TRBV7-2,TRBJ1-6
TGTGCCAGCAGCCCCCCCGGACTAGCGGCTACCGGGGCCAACGTCCTGACTTTC,CASSPPGLAATGANVLTF,.,TRBD2,TRBV9,TRBJ2-6
TGTGCCAGCAGCCCCTCCCCACGCCAGAACGGCTACGAGCAGTACTTC,CASSPSPRQNGYEQYF,few,.,TRBV7-2,TRBJ2-7
TGTGCCAGCAGCTTGGTGGAGGGGTTGGCCCAGTACTTC,CASSLVEGLAQYF,many,.,TRBV5-6,TRBJ2-5
TGTGCCAGCTCACCAACGGTCCTGAACACTGAAGCTTTCTTT,CASSPTVLNTEAFF,.,.,TRBV18,TRBJ1-1
TGTGCCAGCAGTTACAGGGCGGGCTATGGCTACACCTTC,CASSYRAGYGYTF,few,.,TRBV6-5,TRBJ1-2
TGTGCCAGCAGTGACGGACTAGCGGCATCTCAAGAGACCCAGTACTTC,CASSDGLAASQETQYF,many,TRBD2,TRBV6-1,TRBJ2-5
TGTGCCAGCAGCCGGGACGGAGACTATGGCTACACCTTC,CASSRDGDYGYTF,few,.,TRBV3-1,TRBJ1-2
TGTGCCAGCAGCTTTACCAGGGACACCGGGGAGCTGTTTTTT,CASSFTRDTGELFF,many,.,TRBV5-5,TRBJ2-2
TGTGCCATCAGTGGAGGGACGGAGAACATTCAGTACTTC,CAISGGTENIQYF,many,.,TRBV10-3,TRBJ2-4
TGTGCCAGCAGCCATACTGGGACTAGCGGAATGAGGAATGAGCAGTTCTTC,CASSHTGTSGMRNEQFF,many,TRBD2,TRBV4-2,TRBJ2-1
TGTGCCACTGGGGGGCTAGCGGGAACTGAGCAGTTCTTC,CATGGLAGTEQFF,many,TRBD2,TRBV24-1,TRBJ2-1
TGTGCCAGCAGCCAAGATTACCAAAAGGTGAACAATGAGCAGTTCTTC,CASSQDYQKVNNEQFF,.,.,TRBV14,TRBJ2-1
TGTGCCAGCAGCTTAGGGAGGCGCATCGTCGAGCAGTTCTTC,CASSLGRRIVEQFF,.,.,TRBV7-2,TRBJ2-1
TGTGCCATCAGTGAGTCGCAGGTAAATCAGCCCCAGCATTTT,CAISESQVNQPQHF,few,.,TRBV10-3,TRBJ1-5
TGTGCCAGCAGTCTTGACAGGGGTGGGAACAATGAGCAGTTCTTC,CASSLDRGGNNEQFF,.,TRBD1,TRBV6-1,TRBJ2-1
TGTGCCAGCAGCTCGACGGTCCTGGGTGGAAACACCATATATTTT,CASSSTVLGGNTIYF,few,.,TRBV7-2,TRBJ1-3
TGTGCTAGTGGTCCCGGGACAGGGACCGGGGAGCTGTTTTTT,CASGPGTGTGELFF,.,TRBD1,TRBV12-5,TRBJ2-2
TGTGCCAGCTCGGGAGTCTTGAACAATGAGCAGTTCTTC,CASSGVLNNEQFF,few,.,TRBV7-9,TRBJ2-1
TGTGCCAGCAGACCCCGGGACTTCCAAGAGACCCAGTACTTC,CASRPRDFQETQYF,many,.,TRBV28,TRBJ2-5
TGTGCCAGCAGTTTGAACGGGAGCCCCGGCAATGAGCAGTTCTTC,CASSLNGSPGNEQFF,many,.,TRBV12-3/TRBV12-4,TRBJ2-1